The source of this TCR beta chain is a study of cytomegalovirus exposure and HLA in healthy donors. CDR1 is MNHNY and CDR2 is SVGAGI in the germline V gene (reference sequence). The CDR3 runs to 16 residues. With 7 bases clipped from V and 2 bases from J, the junction kept 12 bases outside the gene matches. Overall study results and limits: Productive rates of about 90% or about 30% were seen for most TCR beta V segments in an earlier analysis.

Note on this clone: Its specificity is not known.

PCR amplification relied on 60 Vbeta primers (plus 13 Jbeta primers). Method: immunoSEQ multiplex PCR; TCRdb's copy keeps in-frame clones and lacks some. The sample carries about 150,000 clones, over 60% recorded once. Source material: PBMCs. V usage is TRBV6-6 and J usage is TRBJ2-3; 7 nucleotides align to TRBD1. The receptor was derived from a woman in her thirties or forties in good health and CMV-seronegative. The CDR3 spells CASTTSRGTDTDTQYF. The CDR3 DNA reads TGTGCCAGCACCACAAGTCGTGGGACAGACACAGATACGCAGTATTTT.